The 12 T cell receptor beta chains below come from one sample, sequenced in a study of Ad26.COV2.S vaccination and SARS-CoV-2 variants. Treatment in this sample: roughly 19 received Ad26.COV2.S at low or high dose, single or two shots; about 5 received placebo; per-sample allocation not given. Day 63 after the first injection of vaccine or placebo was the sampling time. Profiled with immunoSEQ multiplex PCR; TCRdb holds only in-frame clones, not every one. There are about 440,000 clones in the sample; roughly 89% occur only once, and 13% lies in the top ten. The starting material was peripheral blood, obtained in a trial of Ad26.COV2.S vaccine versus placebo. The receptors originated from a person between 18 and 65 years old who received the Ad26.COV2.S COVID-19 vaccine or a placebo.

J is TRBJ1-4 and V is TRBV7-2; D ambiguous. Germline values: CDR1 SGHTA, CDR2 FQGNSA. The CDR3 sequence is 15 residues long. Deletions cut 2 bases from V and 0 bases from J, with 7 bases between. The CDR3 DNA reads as TGTGCCAGCAGCTTATTCCGGACAACTAATGAAAAACTGTTTTTT. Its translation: CASSLFRTTNEKLFF.

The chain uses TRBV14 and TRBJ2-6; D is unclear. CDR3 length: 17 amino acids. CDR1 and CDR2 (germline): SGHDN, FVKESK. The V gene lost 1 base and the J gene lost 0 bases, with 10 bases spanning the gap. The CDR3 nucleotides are TGTGCCAGCAGCCAAGTGATAGGATTCTCTGGGGCCAACGTCCTGACTTTC. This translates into CASSQVIGFSGANVLTF.

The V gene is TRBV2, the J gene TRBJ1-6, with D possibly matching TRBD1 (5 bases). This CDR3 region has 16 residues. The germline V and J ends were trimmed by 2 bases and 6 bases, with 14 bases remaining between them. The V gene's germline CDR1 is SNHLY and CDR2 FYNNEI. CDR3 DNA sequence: TGTGCCAGCAGTGAATTTTTCGGGGCCACTAATTCACCCCTCCACTTT. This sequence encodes CASSEFFGATNSPLHF.

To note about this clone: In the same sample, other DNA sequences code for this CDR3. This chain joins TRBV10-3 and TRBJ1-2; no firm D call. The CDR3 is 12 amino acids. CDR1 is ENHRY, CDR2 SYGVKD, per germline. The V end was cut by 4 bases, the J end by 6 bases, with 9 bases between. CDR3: CAISGRADGYTF. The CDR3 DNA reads TGTGCCATCAGTGGCCGGGCCGATGGCTACACCTTC.

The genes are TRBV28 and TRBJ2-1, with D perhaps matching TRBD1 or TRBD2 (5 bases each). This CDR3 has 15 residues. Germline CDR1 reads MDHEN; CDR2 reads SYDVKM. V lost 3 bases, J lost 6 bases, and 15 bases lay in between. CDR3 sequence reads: CASSFPGRGVNEQFF. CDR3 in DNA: TGTGCCAGCAGTTTTCCGGGACGGGGCGTCAATGAGCAGTTCTTC.

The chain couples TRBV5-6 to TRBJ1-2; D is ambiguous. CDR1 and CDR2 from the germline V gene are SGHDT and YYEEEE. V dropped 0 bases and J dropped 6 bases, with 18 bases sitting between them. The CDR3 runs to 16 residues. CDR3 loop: CASSLGTSLWTDGYTF. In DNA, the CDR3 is TGTGCCAGCAGCTTGGGAACTTCCCTGTGGACGGATGGCTACACCTTC.

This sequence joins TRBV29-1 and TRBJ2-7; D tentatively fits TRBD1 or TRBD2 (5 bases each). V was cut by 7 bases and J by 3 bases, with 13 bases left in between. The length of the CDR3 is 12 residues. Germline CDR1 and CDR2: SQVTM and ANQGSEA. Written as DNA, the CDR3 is TGCAGCGCCGGGGCAGGGCGCTACGAGCAGTACTTC. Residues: CSAGAGRYEQYF.

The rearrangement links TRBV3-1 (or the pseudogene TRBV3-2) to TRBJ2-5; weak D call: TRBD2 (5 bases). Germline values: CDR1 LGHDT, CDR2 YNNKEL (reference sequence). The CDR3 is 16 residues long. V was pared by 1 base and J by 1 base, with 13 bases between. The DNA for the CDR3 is TGTGCCAGCAGCCAAGTCCTAGCACATACCCAAGAGACCCAGTACTTC. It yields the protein CASSQVLAHTQETQYF.

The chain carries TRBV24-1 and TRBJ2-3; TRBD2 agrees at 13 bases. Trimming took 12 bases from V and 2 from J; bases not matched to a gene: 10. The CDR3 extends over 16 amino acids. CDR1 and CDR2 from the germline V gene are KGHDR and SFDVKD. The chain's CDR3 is CAVRTSGGRSTDTQYF. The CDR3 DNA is TGTGCCGTCCGGACTAGCGGGGGAAGATCCACAGATACGCAGTATTTT.

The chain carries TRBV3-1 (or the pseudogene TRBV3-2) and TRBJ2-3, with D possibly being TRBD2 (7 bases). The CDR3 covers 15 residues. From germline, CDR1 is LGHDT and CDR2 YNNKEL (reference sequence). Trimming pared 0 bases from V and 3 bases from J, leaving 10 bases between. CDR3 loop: CASSQEGGLTDTQYF. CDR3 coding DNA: TGTGCCAGCAGCCAAGAGGGGGGGCTAACAGATACGCAGTATTTT.

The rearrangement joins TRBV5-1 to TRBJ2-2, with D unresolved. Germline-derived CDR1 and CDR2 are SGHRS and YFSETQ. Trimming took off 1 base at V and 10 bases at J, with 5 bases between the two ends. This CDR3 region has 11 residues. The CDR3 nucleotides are TGCGCCAGCAGCTTGTCGATGGAGCTGTTTTTT. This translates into CASSLSMELFF.

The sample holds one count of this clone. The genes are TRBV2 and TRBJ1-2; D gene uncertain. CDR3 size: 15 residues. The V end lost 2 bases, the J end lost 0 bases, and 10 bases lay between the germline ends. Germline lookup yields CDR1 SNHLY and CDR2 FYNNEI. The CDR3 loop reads CASSESGRANYGYTF. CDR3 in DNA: TGTGCCAGCAGTGAATCGGGCAGAGCTAACTATGGCTACACCTTC.